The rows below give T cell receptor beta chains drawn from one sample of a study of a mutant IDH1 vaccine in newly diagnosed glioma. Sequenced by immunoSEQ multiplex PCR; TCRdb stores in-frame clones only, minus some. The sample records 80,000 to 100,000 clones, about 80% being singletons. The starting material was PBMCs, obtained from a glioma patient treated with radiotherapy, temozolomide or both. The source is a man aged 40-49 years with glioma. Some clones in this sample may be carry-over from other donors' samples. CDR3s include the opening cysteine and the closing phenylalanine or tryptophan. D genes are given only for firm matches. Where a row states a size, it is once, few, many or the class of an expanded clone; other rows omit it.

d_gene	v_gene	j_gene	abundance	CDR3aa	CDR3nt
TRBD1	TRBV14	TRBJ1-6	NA	CASSLVPQGRGRLSPLHF	TGTGCCAGCAGCCTCGTACCACAGGGGCGCGGTCGACTTTCACCCCTCCACTTT
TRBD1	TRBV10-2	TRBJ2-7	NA	CASSERDRGSYEQYF	TGCGCCAGCAGTGAGCGGGACAGGGGGTCCTACGAGCAGTACTTC
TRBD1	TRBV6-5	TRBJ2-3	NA	CASSRDRGTDTQYF	TGTGCCAGCAGCCGGGACAGGGGCACAGATACGCAGTATTTT
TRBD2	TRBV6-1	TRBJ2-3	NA	CASSVTSGGADTQYF	TGTGCCAGCAGTGTGACTAGCGGGGGGGCAGATACGCAGTATTTT
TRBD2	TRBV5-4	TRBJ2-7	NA	CASSPGAGGRSYEQYF	TGTGCCAGCAGCCCCGGAGCGGGGGGGCGTTCCTACGAGCAGTACTTC
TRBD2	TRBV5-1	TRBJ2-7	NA	CASSFWGLAGGGEQYF	TGCGCCAGCAGCTTCTGGGGACTAGCGGGGGGAGGCGAGCAGTACTTC
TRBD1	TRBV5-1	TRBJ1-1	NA	CASRGSTGALNTEAFF	TGCGCCAGCAGAGGATCGACAGGGGCCTTGAACACTGAAGCTTTCTTT
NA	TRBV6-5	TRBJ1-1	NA	CASSYSSSGNTEAFF	TGTGCCAGCAGTTATTCTTCTTCGGGGAACACTGAAGCTTTCTTT
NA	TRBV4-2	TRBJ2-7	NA	CASSQDVEKGGIEQYF	TGTGCCAGCAGCCAAGATGTGGAGAAGGGTGGAATCGAGCAGTACTTC
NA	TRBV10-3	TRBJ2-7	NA	CAIGGQGGESYEQYF	TGTGCCATCGGCGGGCAGGGTGGAGAGTCCTACGAGCAGTACTTC
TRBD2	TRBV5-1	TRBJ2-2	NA	CASSGTSGGTSTGELFF	TGCGCCAGCAGCGGGACTAGCGGGGGTACGAGCACCGGGGAGCTGTTTTTT
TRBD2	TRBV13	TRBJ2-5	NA	CASSDRLAGLQETQYF	TGTGCCAGCAGCGACAGACTAGCGGGGCTACAAGAGACCCAGTACTTC
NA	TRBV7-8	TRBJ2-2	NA	CASSPHRWAVNTGELFF	TGTGCCAGCAGCCCCCACCGATGGGCGGTGAACACCGGGGAGCTGTTTTTT
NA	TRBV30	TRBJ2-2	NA	CAWSVSWRGTGELFF	TGTGCCTGGAGTGTATCATGGAGGGGCACCGGGGAGCTGTTTTTT
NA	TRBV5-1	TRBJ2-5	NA	CASSLRVSAGRVRETQYF	TGCGCCAGCAGCCTGCGAGTCTCCGCTGGTAGGGTCAGGGAGACCCAGTACTTC
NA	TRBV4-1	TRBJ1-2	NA	CASSQASGPTYGYTF	TGCGCCAGCAGCCAAGCGAGCGGGCCGACCTATGGCTACACCTTC
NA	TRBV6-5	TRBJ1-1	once	CASSLVGNTEAFF	TGTGCCAGCAGTTTGGTGGGGAACACTGAAGCTTTCTTT
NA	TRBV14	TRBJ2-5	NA	CASSRSNQETQYF	TGTGCCAGCAGCAGGAGTAACCAAGAGACCCAGTACTTC
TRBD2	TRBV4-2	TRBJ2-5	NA	CASSPTSGRNQETQYF	TGTGCCAGCAGCCCCACTAGCGGGCGCAACCAAGAGACCCAGTACTTC
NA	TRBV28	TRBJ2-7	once	CTSRGWNYEQYF	TGTACCAGCAGGGGATGGAACTACGAGCAGTACTTC
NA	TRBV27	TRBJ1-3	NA	CASSLGQSGNTIYF	TGTGCCAGCAGTTTAGGGCAGTCTGGAAACACCATATATTTT
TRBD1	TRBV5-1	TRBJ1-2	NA	CASTGTEYGYTF	TGCGCCAGTACCGGGACAGAGTATGGCTACACCTTC
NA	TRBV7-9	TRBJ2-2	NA	CASSLYHPTGELFF	TGTGCCAGCAGCTTATATCATCCCACCGGGGAGCTGTTTTTT
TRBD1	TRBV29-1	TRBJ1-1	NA	CSVGTGLAEAFF	TGCAGCGTTGGGACAGGGTTGGCTGAAGCTTTCTTT
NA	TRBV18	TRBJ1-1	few	CASSPQKENTEAFF	TGTGCCAGCTCACCACAAAAGGAGAACACTGAAGCTTTCTTT
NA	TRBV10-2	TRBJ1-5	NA	CASSVNREGNQPQHF	TGCGCCAGCAGTGTTAACAGGGAAGGAAATCAGCCCCAGCATTTT
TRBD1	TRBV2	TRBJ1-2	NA	CASSSQGGKYGYTF	TGTGCCAGCAGTTCCCAGGGGGGGAAGTATGGCTACACCTTC
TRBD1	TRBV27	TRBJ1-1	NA	CATQAFGTGVNTEAFF	TGTGCCACCCAGGCCTTCGGGACAGGGGTGAACACTGAAGCTTTCTTT
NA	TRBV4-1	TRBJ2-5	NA	CASSPGRNQETQYF	TGCGCCAGCAGCCCCGGACGCAACCAAGAGACCCAGTACTTC
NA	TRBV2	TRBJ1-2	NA	CASSEWGDYGYTF	TGTGCCAGCAGTGAGTGGGGCGACTATGGCTACACCTTC
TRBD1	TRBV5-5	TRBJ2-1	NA	CASSLLSGQAWGINNEQFF	TGTGCCAGCAGCTTGCTTTCCGGACAGGCCTGGGGAATTAACAATGAGCAGTTCTTC
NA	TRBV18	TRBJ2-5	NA	CASSPLGVADQETQYF	TGTGCCAGCTCACCATTGGGAGTAGCGGACCAAGAGACCCAGTACTTC
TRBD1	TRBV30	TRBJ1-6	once	CAWSSGTGYNSPLHF	TGTGCCTGGAGCTCCGGGACAGGGTATAATTCACCCCTCCACTTT
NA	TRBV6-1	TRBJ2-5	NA	CASSRDSDETQYF	TGTGCCAGCAGCCGGGACTCCGATGAAACCCAGTACTTC
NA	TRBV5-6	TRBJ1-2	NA	CASRPRSDARLGYTF	TGTGCCAGCAGGCCTCGATCGGACGCCAGGCTTGGCTACACCTTC
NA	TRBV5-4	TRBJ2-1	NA	CASSPIGSDEQFF	TGTGCCAGCAGCCCTATCGGGTCGGATGAGCAGTTCTTC
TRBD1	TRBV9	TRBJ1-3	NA	CASSAAGTGSGNTIYF	TGTGCCAGCAGCGCAGCCGGGACAGGCTCTGGAAACACCATATATTTT
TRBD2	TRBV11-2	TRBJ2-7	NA	CASSLGSGGLEQYF	TGTGCCAGCAGCTTAGGAAGCGGGGGGCTCGAGCAGTACTTC
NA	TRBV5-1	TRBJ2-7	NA	CATRGHYEQYF	TGCGCCACCAGGGGACACTACGAGCAGTACTTC
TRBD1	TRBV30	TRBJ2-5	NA	CAWSSTGGKETQYF	TGTGCCTGGAGCTCGACAGGGGGCAAAGAGACCCAGTACTTC